This TCR beta chain was sequenced for a study of blood T cell repertoires in COVID-19. Turning to the study itself: Specimens from acute and convalescent COVID-19 originated in the United States, Italy and Spain.

As handled by the study authors: Using reference gene primer amplification, nucleated cell counts were estimated. TCRdb keeps only in-frame clones here, not all; method: immunoSEQ multiplex PCR. The V and J calls and the clone size are those of that table, but D and trimming were determined from the DNA. The sample carries 130,000 or so clones, about 84% recorded once. This clone was recorded once. CDR3 length equals 13 residues. Trimming pared 6 bases from V and 4 bases from J, leaving 8 bases between. Germline V CDR1 and CDR2: KGHDR, SFDVKD. The clonotype comes from a woman aged 55-70 years with acute or convalescent COVID-19. Input material: peripheral blood. This rearrangement joins TRBV24-1 to TRBJ2-2; D remains unclear. The CDR3 nucleotides read TGTGCCACCAGTAAGCCGATCACCGGGGAGCTGTTTTTT. Protein product: CATSKPITGELFF.